The rows below give T cell receptor beta chains drawn from one sample of a study of metastatic and nonmetastatic thyroid tumors. TCRdb re-analyzed the PCR reads using MiXCR. The data show about 4,600 clones, about 19% seen once. Sequencing used adjacent normal tissue. Receptor source: a male donor with papillary thyroid cancer or a benign thyroid nodule (not recorded which). Some clones in this sample may be carry-over from other donors' samples. Both conserved end residues are part of each CDR3. D genes are given only for firm matches. Some rows have no size entry. The others give once, few or many, or a class for an expanded clone.

D	V	size	J	CDR3	DNA
-	TRBV12-3/TRBV12-4	-	TRBJ1-1	CASILSGCAEAFF	TGTGCCAGCATTTTAAGTGGGTGTGCCGAAGCTTTCTTT
TRBD1	TRBV6-1	medium-sized	TRBJ1-2	CASRDSGRGYTF	TGTGCCAGCCGGGACAGTGGGCGTGGCTACACCTTC
-	TRBV5-1	-	TRBJ2-1	CASSQDQSWVPTYNEQFF	TGCGCCAGCAGCCAGGACCAGAGTTGGGTACCGACCTACAATGAGCAGTTCTTC
TRBD1	TRBV24-1	-	TRBJ2-3	CATSDQQGVSDTQYF	TGTGCCACCAGTGATCAACAGGGGGTATCAGATACGCAGTATTTT
-	TRBV28	few	TRBJ2-5	CASSLQGGLEETQYF	TGTGCCAGCAGTTTACAGGGAGGTTTGGAAGAGACCCAGTACTTC
-	TRBV27	many	TRBJ2-7	CASSPQKNAYEQYF	TGTGCCAGCAGTCCCCAGAAAAATGCCTACGAGCAGTACTTC
TRBD1	TRBV9	medium-sized	TRBJ1-1	CASSVVGGPDVAFF	TGTGCCAGCAGCGTAGTAGGGGGCCCTGATGTGGCTTTCTTT
-	TRBV28	few	TRBJ2-3	CASSSRTDTQYF	TGTGCCAGCAGTTCTCGCACAGATACGCAGTATTTT
-	TRBV11-1	-	TRBJ1-3	CASSLASRTSGNTIYF	TGTGCCAGCAGCTTAGCCTCAAGGACCTCTGGAAACACCATATATTTT
-	TRBV3-2	many	TRBJ1-2	CASSLGHLTLIGGYGYTF	TGTGCCAGCAGCCTGGGACACCTCACCCTTATAGGGGGCTATGGCTACACCTTC
-	TRBV10-2	few	TRBJ1-1	CASSEGGASLTEAFF	TGCGCCAGCAGTGAAGGGGGGGCGAGTCTAACTGAAGCTTTCTTT
-	TRBV19	-	TRBJ1-5	CASSPTARGNQPQHF	TGTGCCAGTTCCCCGACTGCCCGGGGCAATCAGCCCCAGCATTTT
TRBD2	TRBV6-2/TRBV6-3	-	TRBJ2-3	CASSYGTSGGPSTDTQYF	TGTGCCAGCAGTTACGGGACTAGCGGGGGGCCGAGCACAGATACGCAGTATTTT
-	TRBV27	large	TRBJ1-2	CASSFRGAYGYTF	TGTGCCAGCAGTTTCCGGGGGGCGTATGGCTACACCTTC
-	TRBV5-1	-	TRBJ1-1	CASSWGDPAAEAFF	TGCGCCAGCAGCTGGGGAGACCCGGCGGCTGAAGCTTTCTTT
-	TRBV20-1	-	TRBJ2-3	CSAQALGGEATDTQYF	TGCAGTGCTCAAGCCCTAGGGGGAGAAGCCACAGATACGCAGTATTTT
TRBD2	TRBV20-1	large	TRBJ2-7	CSARALGSGEGEQYF	TGCAGTGCTAGAGCCCTGGGTAGCGGGGAAGGCGAGCAGTACTTC
TRBD1	TRBV6-1	few	TRBJ2-7	CASSVDRGAEQYF	TGTGCCAGCAGCGTCGACAGGGGTGCTGAGCAGTACTTC
TRBD2	TRBV30	many	TRBJ2-1	CAWGRVAGGRGARKFF	TGTGCCTGGGGGCGGGTGGCGGGGGGTCGGGGGGCTCGGAAGTTCTTC
-	TRBV20-1	-	TRBJ2-1	CSASSYPNNEQFF	TGCAGTGCTAGTTCATACCCAAACAATGAGCAGTTCTTC
TRBD1	TRBV20-1	medium-sized	TRBJ2-7	CSASTGGSIYEQYF	TGCAGTGCTTCCACAGGGGGATCGATCTACGAGCAGTACTTC
TRBD1	TRBV18	many	TRBJ1-2	CASSPSGTGRGYTF	TGTGCCAGCTCACCATCGGGGACAGGGAGAGGCTACACCTTC
TRBD2	TRBV6-2/TRBV6-3	few	TRBJ2-1	CASSLVAGGRTGSDEQFF	TGTGCCAGCAGTCTAGTAGCGGGAGGAAGGACGGGAAGCGATGAGCAGTTCTTC
TRBD1	TRBV6-1	few	TRBJ2-3	CASGTGVGSTDTQYF	TGTGCCAGCGGAACAGGGGTTGGTTCGACAGATACGCAGTATTTT
-	TRBV20-1	-	TRBJ1-3	CSARAGRGGNTIYF	TGCAGTGCTAGAGCGGGGCGTGGCGGAAACACCATATATTTT
TRBD1	TRBV20-1	many	TRBJ2-1	CSARDQDRGYEQFF	TGCAGTGCTAGAGATCAGGACAGGGGGTATGAGCAGTTCTTC
-	TRBV28	few	TRBJ1-4	CASSTPGQSNEKLFF	TGTGCCAGCAGTACGCCCGGACAGAGTAATGAAAAACTGTTTTTT
-	TRBV7-8	medium-sized	TRBJ1-2	CASSANRENYGYTF	TGTGCCAGCAGCGCGAACAGGGAGAACTATGGCTACACCTTC
-	TRBV12-3/TRBV12-4	few	TRBJ2-7	CSSSSRAHEQYF	TGTTCCAGCAGCTCTCGGGCCCACGAGCAGTACTTC
TRBD1	TRBV2	many	TRBJ1-1	CASSARQGASSNTEAFF	TGTGCCAGCAGTGCCAGACAGGGGGCCTCCTCGAACACTGAAGCTTTCTTT
-	TRBV2	-	TRBJ1-2	CASRLREGWRGYTF	TGTGCCAGCAGACTAAGGGAGGGATGGCGTGGCTACACCTTC
-	TRBV6-1	-	TRBJ1-1	CAISASPGTPEAFF	TGTGCCATCAGTGCCTCCCCAGGGACCCCTGAAGCTTTCTTT